What follows are 28 T cell receptor beta chains derived from one specimen sequenced in a study of T cells in localized non-small cell lung cancer. Using immunoSEQ multiplex PCR, the repertoire was profiled, and TCRdb retains in-frame clones only, with some absent. The sample holds about 52,000 clones, around 81% seen once. The source material was PBMCs, sampled before any cancer treatment. These receptors all come from a woman aged 40-75 years with stage II lung adenocarcinoma.

This chain links TRBV6-5 with TRBJ1-2; TRBD1 matches 10 bases. The germline V gene has CDR1 MNHEY and CDR2 SVGAGI. The CDR3 spans 16 residues. Germline trimming cut 2 bases from V and 5 bases from J; bases unmatched to any gene: 8. The CDR3 DNA follows: TGTGCCAGCAGTTACCTCGGGACAGGGGCTCGTTATGGCTACACCTTC. This codes for CASSYLGTGARYGYTF.

In this sample, this clone is medium-sized. The V and J genes are TRBV28 and TRBJ2-7; TRBD2 is a possible D gene (5 bases). Deletions cut 6 bases from V and 5 bases from J, with 17 bases between. The CDR3 runs to 14 residues. Germline loops: CDR1 MDHEN, CDR2 SYDVKM. DNA of the CDR3: TGTGCCAGCAGACCCCCCGGAGGTGGGAACGAGCAGTACTTC. This translates into CASRPPGGGNEQYF.

The V call is TRBV6-1, the J call TRBJ1-2; unclear D gene. In germline, CDR1 is MNHNS, CDR2 SASEGT. V was clipped by 8 bases and J by 3 bases, with 10 bases between them. This CDR3 spans 12 amino acids. The CDR3 loop reads CASEIGDYGYTF. CDR3 in DNA: TGTGCCAGCGAGATCGGGGACTATGGCTACACCTTC.

A single count supports this clone. The chain joins TRBV18 to TRBJ2-3; unclear D gene. The length of the CDR3 is 12 residues. Between the trimmed V and J ends, which lost 3 bases and 3 bases, there was a span of 4 bases. Germline V gene data show CDR1 as KGHSH and CDR2 as LQKENI. CDR3 loop: CASSPQTDTQYF. CDR3 nucleotides: TGTGCCAGCTCACCTCAAACAGATACGCAGTATTTT.

V gene TRBV7-8 combines with J gene TRBJ2-3; D is unresolved. The CDR3 length is 14 residues. The ends were cut back, 1 base at V and 4 bases at J, with 9 bases in the middle. The germline V gene has CDR1 SGHVS and CDR2 FQNEAQ. The CDR3 bases are TGTGCCAGCAGCTTAGGACACAACGCAGATACGCAGTATTTT. Protein sequence: CASSLGHNADTQYF.

This chain connects TRBV4-1 to TRBJ2-3; TRBD2 agrees at 12 bases. Trimming removed 1 base from V and 1 base from J; junction bases left unmatched: 0. Germline V CDR1 and CDR2: MGHRA, YSYEKL. CDR3 length: 16 residues. The CDR3 here is CASSQGLAGGTDTQYF. For the CDR3, the DNA is TGCGCCAGCAGCCAAGGACTAGCGGGAGGCACAGATACGCAGTATTTT.

This chain joins TRBV7-9 and TRBJ2-7, with D perhaps matching TRBD2 (7 bases). Germline V gives CDR1 SEHNR, CDR2 FQNEAQ (reference sequence). V dropped 1 base and J dropped 4 bases, with 17 bases sitting between them. The CDR3 spans 16 residues. The CDR3 bases are TGTGCCAGCAGCTTAGTTATCGGCGGGGGCCAGTACGAGCAGTACTTC. Translated, it gives CASSLVIGGGQYEQYF.

The V gene is TRBV29-1, the J gene TRBJ1-2; the D gene is possibly TRBD1 (5 bases). Germline CDR1 SQVTM, CDR2 ANQGSEA. The CDR3 is made up of 12 amino acids. The ends were cut back, 4 bases at V and 6 bases at J, with 12 bases in the middle. For the CDR3, the DNA is TGCAGCGTTGGGGACCACGTAGATGGCTACACCTTC. This translates into CSVGDHVDGYTF.

This clone was observed a handful of times. This sequence joins TRBV19 and TRBJ1-6, with 7 nucleotides matching TRBD1. After removal of 6 bases from V and 6 bases from J, the junction contained 2 bases not matched to a gene. The CDR3 sequence is 13 residues long. Germline CDR1 reads LNHDA; CDR2 reads SQIVND (reference sequence). CDR3 residues: CASSGTANSPLHF. CDR3 nucleotides: TGTGCCAGTAGCGGGACAGCTAATTCACCCCTCCACTTT.

The chain links TRBV29-1 to TRBJ2-1; weak D call: TRBD2 (5 bases). V was trimmed by 3 bases and J by 16 bases, leaving 19 bases between them. This CDR3 is 12 amino acids long. CDR1 and CDR2 from the germline V gene are SQVTM and ANQGSEA. The CDR3: CSVDLLGAREFF. The CDR3 DNA reads TGCAGCGTTGATCTTTTGGGAGCAAGGGAATTCTTC.

This CDR3 is CASSPELSINQPQHF. The CDR3 DNA sequence: TGTGCCAGCTCACCCGAACTTTCGATTAATCAGCCCCAGCATTTT. This sequence joins TRBV18 and TRBJ1-5; D is undetermined. The germline CDR1 and CDR2 sequences are KGHSH and LQKENI. The V end lost 3 bases, the J end lost 4 bases, and 13 bases lay between the germline ends. This CDR3 is built from 15 residues.

The CDR3 region is CASSFFWSGAGPYEQYF. The CDR3 nucleotides read TGCGCCAGCAGCTTCTTTTGGAGCGGCGCAGGCCCCTACGAGCAGTACTTC. V gene TRBV5-1 combines with J gene TRBJ2-7; maybe TRBD2 (5 bases). Looked up from germline, CDR1 is SGHRS and CDR2 is YFSETQ. The CDR3 length is 17 residues. V gave up 2 bases and J gave up 2 bases, with 20 bases separating them.

About this clone itself: An end of the junction differs from the germline gene, which may be a read error. Other DNA variants within this sample encode the same CDR3. The chain recombines TRBV25-1 with TRBJ1-2; no firm D call. CDR3 size: 11 residues. Germline V gene data show CDR1 as MGHDK and CDR2 as SYGVNS. This chain's CDR3 is CASSEGVGYTF. The DNA for the CDR3 is TGTGCCAGCAGTGAAGGGGTCGGCTACACCTTT.

The rearrangement uses TRBV7-2 and TRBJ1-6; the D gene is possibly TRBD1 (5 bases). Germline assignment: CDR1 SGHTA and CDR2 FQGNSA. V was shortened by 1 base and J by 4 bases, with 8 bases between the two germline ends. The CDR3 consists of 15 residues. This CDR3 is CASSLGGAYNSPLHF. The CDR3 nucleotides read TGTGCCAGCAGCTTAGGGGGCGCTTATAATTCACCCCTCCACTTT.

This rearrangement joins TRBV12-1 to TRBJ2-1; the table's D call, TRBD1, has no DNA check behind it. TRBV12-1 is termed a pseudogene. The CDR3 has 16 residues. This chain's CDR3 is CASSFASLRTSNEQFF. CDR3 DNA sequence: TGTGCCAGCAGCTTTGCGTCCCTCAGGACAAGCAATGAGCAGTTCTTC.

This clone was counted only a few times. The V gene is TRBV7-8, the J gene TRBJ1-2; 8 bases are shared with TRBD1. The CDR3 is 14 residues long. Unmatched junction bases numbered 3, after V lost 2 bases and J lost 4 bases. Per germline, CDR1 SGHVS and CDR2 FQNEAQ. The CDR3 DNA reads as TGTGCCAGCAGCTTAACCGGACAGGGCTATGGCTACACCTTC. Its protein is CASSLTGQGYGYTF.

CDR3 amino acids: CASSLEGQIYGYTF. The DNA of the CDR3 is TGCGCCAGCAGCTTGGAGGGACAGATCTATGGCTACACCTTC. This rearrangement joins TRBV5-1 to TRBJ1-2; 7 bases match TRBD1. The CDR3 length is 14 residues. The germline V gene encodes CDR1 SGHRS and CDR2 YFSETQ. V dropped 0 bases and J dropped 4; count of bases not matched to a gene: 3.

This chain's CDR3 is CASSLAEARNYGYTF. The CDR3 DNA is TGTGCCAGCAGCTTAGCAGAGGCCAGAAACTATGGCTACACCTTC. The chain carries TRBV7-2 and TRBJ1-2; D is ambiguous. This CDR3 spans 15 amino acids. CDR1 SGHTA and CDR2 FQGNSA come from the germline V gene. Trimming removed 0 bases from V and 2 bases from J, with 10 bases in between.

V gene TRBV9 combines with J gene TRBJ2-5; a possible D gene is TRBD1 (7 bases). Germline V gene data show CDR1 as SGDLS and CDR2 as YYNGEE. V lost 3 bases and J 8 bases, leaving 20 bases between the germline ends. CDR3 size: 15 residues. This chain's CDR3 is CASSAAGGTLETQYF. The CDR3 DNA reads TGTGCCAGCAGCGCCGCAGGGGGGACCCTGGAAACCCAGTACTTC.

The rearrangement links TRBV5-4 to TRBJ2-5; no definite D call. Deletions cut 0 bases from V and 0 bases from J, with 6 bases between. The CDR3 extends over 14 amino acids. CDR1 SGHNT and CDR2 YYREEE come from the germline V gene (reference sequence). CDR3 nucleotides: TGTGCCAGCAGCTTGGGGGGTTACCAAGAGACCCAGTACTTC. Translating gives CASSLGGYQETQYF.

In this sample, this clone turned up once. The chain couples TRBV30 to TRBJ1-2; D call uncertain. Germline V CDR1 and CDR2: GTSNPN, SVGIG (reference sequence). V was cut by 2 bases and J by 0 bases, with 13 bases left in between. The CDR3 totals 15 residues. CDR3 DNA: TGTGCCTGGAGTCCAGGCGGGTTCTCTAACTATGGCTACACCTTC. Translation gives CAWSPGGFSNYGYTF.

The chain is built from TRBV13 and TRBJ1-1; weak D call: TRBD1 (5 bases). CDR1 and CDR2 (germline): PRHDT, FYEKMQ (reference sequence). Trimming cost V 3 bases and J 2 bases, with 10 bases left between them. There are 14 residues in the CDR3. CDR3 in DNA: TGTGCCAGCAGCTTTTCCCAGGGTAACACTGAAGCTTTCTTT. Translated: CASSFSQGNTEAFF.

This chain uses TRBV7-9 with TRBJ1-2, with D possibly being TRBD1 (6 bases). Germline CDR1 and CDR2: SEHNR and FQNEAQ (reference sequence). The CDR3 is 15 residues long. V was pared by 5 bases and J by 1 base, with 14 bases between. The CDR3 nucleotides are TGTGCCAGCAGCACTGACAGGAAGCTTAACTATGGCTACACCTTC. Translation gives CASSTDRKLNYGYTF.

The chain employs TRBV7-9 and TRBJ1-3, with D perhaps TRBD1 (6 bases). The V gene lost 2 bases and the J gene lost 2 bases, with 7 bases spanning the gap. CDR3 length equals 14 residues. Germline V gives CDR1 SEHNR, CDR2 FQNEAQ (reference sequence). The CDR3 loop reads CASSLYRAGNTIYF. CDR3 DNA sequence: TGTGCCAGCAGCTTATACAGGGCTGGAAACACCATATATTTT. Full variable domain (missing parts from reference TRBV7-9 and TRBJ1-3): DTGVSQNPRHKITKRGQNVTFRCDPISEHNRLYWYRQTLGQGPEFLTYFQNEAQLEKSRLLSDRFSAERPKGSFSTLEIQRTEQGDSAMYLCASSLYRAGNTIYFGEGSWLTVV.

The gene calls are TRBV7-2 and TRBJ2-3, with D unresolved. The CDR3 covers 14 residues. V lost 6 bases and J 3 bases, leaving 13 bases between the germline ends. The germline CDR1 and CDR2 sequences are SGHTA and FQGNSA. This chain's CDR3 is CASSQTDWTDTQYF. The DNA for the CDR3 is TGTGCCAGCAGTCAAACCGACTGGACAGATACGCAGTATTTT.

The chain combines TRBV29-1 with TRBJ2-2; D call uncertain. V lost 4 bases and J lost 5, with 8 bases in between. This CDR3 is 12 amino acids long. Germline CDR1 and CDR2: SQVTM and ANQGSEA. The CDR3 loop reads CSVVRLTGELFF. The CDR3 DNA sequence: TGCAGCGTTGTGAGGCTAACCGGGGAGCTGTTTTTT.

The rearrangement joins TRBV5-6 to TRBJ2-7; 7 nucleotides align to TRBD1. The CDR3 runs to 15 residues. CDR1 SGHDT and CDR2 YYEEEE come from the germline V gene. Germline trimming cut 4 bases from V and 3 bases from J; bases unmatched to any gene: 10. The CDR3 DNA follows: TGTGCCAGCAGCCTGCTAGGGCAGGGGGACTACGAGCAGTACTTC. It encodes CASSLLGQGDYEQYF. The whole variable domain, filled in from reference TRBV5-6 and TRBJ2-7, reads DAGVTQSPTHLIKTRGQQVTLRCSPKSGHDTVSWYQQALGQGPQFIFQYYEEEERQRGNFPDRFSGHQFPNYSSELNVNALLLGDSALYLCASSLLGQGDYEQYFGPGTRLTVT.

A note on this clone: Sequence at one end of the junction differs from germline and may be a read error. This chain joins TRBV27 and TRBJ2-1, with 10 bases identical to TRBD2. Per germline, CDR1 MNHEY and CDR2 SMNVEV (reference sequence). The CDR3 extends over 14 amino acids. CDR3 bases: TGTGCCTGCAGTTGGAGCGGGGGGGTAAATGAGCAGTTCTTC. It yields the protein CACSWSGGVNEQFF.